One sample yielded the 23 T cell receptor beta chains listed below, sequenced in a study of shared clonotypes between healthy human individuals. TCRdb keeps only in-frame clones here, not all; method: immunoSEQ multiplex PCR. The top ten clones hold approximately 0.13% of a sample with a few million clones, approximately 96% of them seen once. The source material was naive CD4+ T cells sorted from blood. Noted subset: CD45RA+ positively selected. The receptors stem from a man younger than 35 in good health.

This clone was found once. CDR3 in DNA: TGTGCCAGCAGTTACGTAGGACAGGGGTTGACTGGCTACACCTTC. Its translation is CASSYVGQGLTGYTF. This rearrangement joins TRBV6-5 to TRBJ1-2; TRBD1 matches 9 bases. The V and J ends lost 2 bases and 7 bases, in that order; junction bases with no gene match: 8. This CDR3 spans 15 amino acids. The germline V gene encodes CDR1 MNHEY and CDR2 SVGAGI.

Points on this clone: Other DNA variants within this sample encode the same CDR3. The CDR3 DNA follows: TGTGCCAGCAGCGTAGGTGTGTACAATGAGCAGTTCTTC. Translating it yields CASSVGVYNEQFF. The chain is built from TRBV9 and TRBJ2-1; D ambiguous. In germline, CDR1 is SGDLS, CDR2 YYNGEE. The germline V and J ends were trimmed by 0 bases and 4 bases, with 5 bases remaining between them. The CDR3 covers 13 residues. The full variable domain, rest sourced from reference TRBV9 and TRBJ2-1, is DSGVTQTPKHLITATGQRVTLRCSPRSGDLSVYWYQQSLDQGLQFLIQYYNGEERAKGNILERFSAQQFPDLHSELNLSSLELGDSALYFCASSVGVYNEQFFGPGTRLTVL.

The chain is built from TRBV9 and TRBJ2-1; TRBD1 or TRBD2 may be the D gene (5 bases each). Trimming left V 2 bases short and J 4 bases short, with 19 bases between. Germline CDR1 reads SGDLS; CDR2 reads YYNGEE. CDR3 length equals 17 residues. In DNA form, the CDR3 reads TGTGCCAGCAGCGTCCCCACGGGACCCACCGGGTACAATGAGCAGTTCTTC. Translation gives CASSVPTGPTGYNEQFF.

CDR3: CASSFAGQMLNTEAFF. In nucleotides, the CDR3 is TGTGCCAGCAGTTTTGCCGGACAGATGCTGAACACTGAAGCTTTCTTT. The chain couples TRBV28 to TRBJ1-1; a possible D gene is TRBD1 (6 bases). Trimming took 3 bases from V and 0 from J, leaving 14 bases between them. Germline V lookup: CDR1 MDHEN, CDR2 SYDVKM. CDR3 length equals 16 residues.

V gene TRBV7-2 combines with J gene TRBJ2-3; 12 nucleotides match TRBD2. There are 18 residues in the CDR3. In germline, CDR1 is SGHTA, CDR2 FQGNSA. V was clipped by 0 bases and J by 5 bases; unmatched bases: 9. The CDR3 DNA reads TGTGCCAGCAGCTTAGCCTCTAGCGGGAGGGCCGGGTTAGATACGCAGTATTTT. Protein product: CASSLASSGRAGLDTQYF.

This clone was seen once. The chain is built from TRBV7-2 and TRBJ2-3; D remains ambiguous. Trimming left V 0 bases short and J 9 bases short, with 16 bases between. Germline values: CDR1 SGHTA, CDR2 FQGNSA. The CDR3 is 15 residues long. CDR3 DNA: TGTGCCAGCAGCTTAGCGTTTCACTCCTCCGAAACGCAGTATTTT. Its protein product is CASSLAFHSSETQYF.

This clone was detected only once. The chain employs TRBV5-1 and TRBJ2-7; unclear D gene. The CDR3 is made up of 13 amino acids. Trimming stripped 4 bases from V and 6 bases from J, with 14 bases between. CDR1 SGHRS and CDR2 YFSETQ come from the germline V gene. The CDR3 region is CASSPMTFPEQYF. For the CDR3, the DNA is TGCGCCAGCAGCCCGATGACGTTTCCCGAGCAGTACTTC.

The rearrangement joins TRBV5-1 to TRBJ2-7; 13 bases are shared with TRBD2. J lost 4 bases, V lost 4 bases, and 2 bases had no gene match. The CDR3 has 14 amino acids. Germline-derived CDR1 and CDR2 are SGHRS and YFSETQ. The CDR3 protein is CASSRGLAGYEQYF. CDR3 coding DNA: TGCGCCAGCAGCAGGGGACTAGCGGGATACGAGCAGTACTTC.

The genes are TRBV6-5 and TRBJ2-7; TRBD1 matches at 11 bases. Germline loops: CDR1 MNHEY, CDR2 SVGAGI. The trim removed 6 bases at V and 2 bases at J, leaving 6 bases unmatched. There are 15 residues in the CDR3. The CDR3 spells CASSRGQGAPYEQYF. The CDR3 nucleotides are TGTGCCAGCAGCCGCGGACAGGGGGCTCCCTACGAGCAGTACTTC.

The chain combines TRBV2 with TRBJ2-3, with D hard to call. V was shortened by 8 bases and J by 1 base, with 10 bases between the two germline ends. This CDR3 has 13 residues. CDR1 SNHLY and CDR2 FYNNEI come from the germline V gene. The CDR3 bases are TGTGCCAGCTTGCGTGAGGGCACAGATACGCAGTATTTT. Its translation: CASLREGTDTQYF. Filled out from reference TRBV2 and TRBJ2-3, the complete variable domain reads EPEVTQTPSHQVTQMGQEVILRCVPISNHLYFYWYRQILGQKVEFLVSFYNNEISEKSEIFDDQFSVERPDGSNFTLKIRSTKLEDSAMYFCASLREGTDTQYFGPGTRLTVL.

This rearrangement joins TRBV5-1 to TRBJ2-1; 11 nucleotides match TRBD2. Germline V gene lookup returns CDR1 SGHRS and CDR2 YFSETQ. The V gene end was trimmed by 4 bases and the J gene end by 4 bases; junction bases not matched to a gene: 7. The CDR3 sequence is 16 residues long. The CDR3 here is CASSAYTSGGYNEQFF. The CDR3, as DNA: TGCGCCAGCAGCGCCTACACTAGCGGGGGTTACAATGAGCAGTTCTTC.

This chain joins TRBV2 and TRBJ1-1; D remains unclear. This CDR3 spans 11 amino acids. Per germline, CDR1 SNHLY and CDR2 FYNNEI. V dropped 6 bases and J dropped 7 bases, with 9 bases sitting between them. In DNA, the CDR3 is TGTGCCAGCAGCCTGAATAGTGAAGCTTTCTTT. As protein: CASSLNSEAFF.

A note on this clone: In the same sample, other DNA sequences code for this CDR3. The J gene is TRBJ1-5, the V gene TRBV15; possible D gene TRBD1, 6 bases. Between the trimmed V and J ends, which lost 0 bases and 3 bases, there was a span of 9 bases. The CDR3 has 15 residues. Germline values: CDR1 LNHNV, CDR2 YYDKDF (reference sequence). CDR3 region: CATSRDPGVNQPQHF. The CDR3 DNA reads TGTGCCACCAGCAGAGATCCAGGGGTCAATCAGCCCCAGCATTTT.

This chain joins TRBV10-3 and TRBJ1-4; the D is unclear. The germline V gene encodes CDR1 ENHRY and CDR2 SYGVKD. The CDR3 length is 15 residues. V lost 4 bases and J lost 7, with 16 bases in between. CDR3 bases: TGTGCCATCAGTGGTGCCGGGAACTCGGGTGAAAAACTGTTTTTT. Translating it yields CAISGAGNSGEKLFF.

This clone showed up just once. This chain joins TRBV5-6 and TRBJ1-2; D gene uncertain. V was cut by 0 bases and J by 4 bases, with 13 bases left in between. This CDR3 is built from 15 residues. Per germline, CDR1 SGHDT and CDR2 YYEEEE. The CDR3 reads CASSLESARSYGYTF. In DNA, the CDR3 is TGTGCCAGCAGCTTGGAATCAGCTAGGAGCTATGGCTACACCTTC.

This clone was found once. This sequence joins TRBV5-1 and TRBJ1-2, with 9 nucleotides matching TRBD1. CDR3 size: 15 residues. The V gene's germline CDR1 is SGHRS and CDR2 YFSETQ. With 0 bases clipped from V and 7 bases from J, the junction kept 7 bases outside the gene matches. In nucleotides, the CDR3 is TGCGCCAGCAGCTTGGTCGGGACAGGGTTAAGTGGCTACACCTTC. Amino acids: CASSLVGTGLSGYTF.

V usage is TRBV19 and J usage is TRBJ2-3; TRBD2 agrees at 10 bases. The V gene end was trimmed by 4 bases and the J gene end by 4 bases; junction bases not matched to a gene: 11. CDR3 length: 17 residues. Germline loops: CDR1 LNHDA, CDR2 SQIVND (reference sequence). CDR3 DNA sequence: TGTGCCAGTAGTAGAGCGTTCGTAGCGGGAGGCCCAGATACGCAGTATTTT. This sequence encodes CASSRAFVAGGPDTQYF.

For this clone: Different DNA sequences within this sample yield the same CDR3. V usage is TRBV28 and J usage is TRBJ1-4, with D perhaps TRBD1 (5 bases). Between the trimmed V and J ends, which lost 6 bases and 8 bases, there was a span of 16 bases. CDR3 length equals 14 residues. Germline CDR1 MDHEN, CDR2 SYDVKM. The CDR3, as DNA: TGTGCCAGCAGCACCGGGGGGATCGGGGAAAAACTGTTTTTT. Encoded protein: CASSTGGIGEKLFF.

The chain is built from TRBV2 and TRBJ2-7, with a tentative D call TRBD1 (6 bases). This CDR3 region has 14 residues. Per germline, CDR1 SNHLY and CDR2 FYNNEI. Between the trimmed V and J ends, which lost 3 bases and 0 bases, there was a span of 9 bases. CDR3 coding DNA: TGTGCCAGCAGTGAGGACAGAACCTCCTACGAGCAGTACTTC. Encoded protein: CASSEDRTSYEQYF.

This rearrangement joins TRBV4-1 to TRBJ1-3; D is ambiguous. Germline V gene lookup returns CDR1 MGHRA and CDR2 YSYEKL. V was clipped by 1 base and J by 3 bases, with 10 bases between them. CDR3 length: 15 residues. CDR3 DNA sequence: TGCGCCAGCAGCCAAGTTCCGGGCGTTGGAAACACCATATATTTT. Its translation is CASSQVPGVGNTIYF.

The V gene is TRBV4-1, the J gene TRBJ1-5, with 9 bases identical to TRBD1. This CDR3 is built from 17 residues. Germline V CDR1 and CDR2: MGHRA, YSYEKL. V dropped 3 bases and J dropped 5; count of bases not matched to a gene: 11. The CDR3 bases are TGCGCCAGCAGCCAGGTCTCCCTGGGACAGGGCGATCAGCCCCAGCATTTT. Encoded protein: CASSQVSLGQGDQPQHF.

Regarding this clone: Within the sample, other DNA sequences also encode this same CDR3. The chain carries TRBV19 and TRBJ1-5; D possibly corresponds to TRBD1 (5 bases). Germline CDR1 LNHDA, CDR2 SQIVND (reference sequence). Trimming took 4 bases from V and 4 from J, leaving 8 bases between them. The length of the CDR3 is 13 residues. This chain's CDR3 is CASSTQGNQPQHF. The CDR3, as DNA: TGTGCCAGTAGTACTCAGGGAAATCAGCCCCAGCATTTT.

This clone was picked up a small number of times. This chain links TRBV2 with TRBJ2-5; D is unresolved. The V gene lost 4 bases and the J gene lost 0 bases, with 3 bases spanning the gap. The CDR3 runs 12 residues. Per germline, CDR1 SNHLY and CDR2 FYNNEI. CDR3 sequence: CASSGDQETQYF. The CDR3 DNA follows: TGTGCCAGCAGTGGTGACCAAGAGACCCAGTACTTC.